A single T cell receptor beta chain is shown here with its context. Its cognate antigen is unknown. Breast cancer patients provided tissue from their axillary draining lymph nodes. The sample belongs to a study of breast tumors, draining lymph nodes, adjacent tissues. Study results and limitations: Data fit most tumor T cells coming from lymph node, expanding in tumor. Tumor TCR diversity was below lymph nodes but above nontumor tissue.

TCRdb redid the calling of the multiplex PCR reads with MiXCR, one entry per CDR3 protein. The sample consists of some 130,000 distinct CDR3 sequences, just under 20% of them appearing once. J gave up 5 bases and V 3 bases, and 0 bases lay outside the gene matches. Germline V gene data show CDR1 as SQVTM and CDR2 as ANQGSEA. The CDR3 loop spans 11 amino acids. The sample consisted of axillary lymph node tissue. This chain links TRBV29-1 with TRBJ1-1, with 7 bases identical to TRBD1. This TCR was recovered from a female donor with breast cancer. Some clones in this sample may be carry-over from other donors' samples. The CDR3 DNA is TGCAGCGTTGACAGGGGGACTGAAGCTTTCTTT. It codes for CSVDRGTEAFF.